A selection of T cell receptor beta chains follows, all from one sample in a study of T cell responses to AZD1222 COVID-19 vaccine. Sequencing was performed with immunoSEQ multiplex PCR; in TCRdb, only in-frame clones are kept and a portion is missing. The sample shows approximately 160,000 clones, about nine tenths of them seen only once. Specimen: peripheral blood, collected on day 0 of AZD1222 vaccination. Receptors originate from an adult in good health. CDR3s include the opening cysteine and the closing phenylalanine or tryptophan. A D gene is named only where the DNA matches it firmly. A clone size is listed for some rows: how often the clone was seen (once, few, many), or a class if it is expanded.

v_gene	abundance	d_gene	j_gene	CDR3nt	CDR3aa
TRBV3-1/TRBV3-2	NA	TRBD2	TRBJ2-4	TGTGCCAGCAGCCTGCTTTACGGGAGGGGGCAGTACTTC	CASSLLYGRGQYF
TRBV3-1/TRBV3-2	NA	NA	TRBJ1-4	TGTGCCAGCAGCCATCCCCTGACACAAGAAAAACTGTTTTTT	CASSHPLTQEKLFF
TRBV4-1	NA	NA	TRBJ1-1	TGCGCCAGCAGCCAAGTTGGGGGGGCCACTGAAGCTTTCTTT	CASSQVGGATEAFF
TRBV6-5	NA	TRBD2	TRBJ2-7	TGTGCCAGCAGTTACGGCGGGGGAATATCCTACGAGCAGTACTTC	CASSYGGGISYEQYF
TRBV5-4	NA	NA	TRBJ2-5	TGTGCCAGCAGCTTGGGCTGGGGAGAGACCCAGTACTTC	CASSLGWGETQYF
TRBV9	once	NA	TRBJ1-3	TGTGCCAGCAGCGCGGGCGGGGGCTCTGGAAACACCATATATTTT	CASSAGGGSGNTIYF
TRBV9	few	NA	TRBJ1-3	TGTGCCAGCAGCCCCCGGCAGGTATCGAGCTCTGGAAACACCATATATTTT	CASSPRQVSSSGNTIYF
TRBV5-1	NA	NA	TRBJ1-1	TGCGCCAGCAGCTTTGGCAGGATGAACACTGAAGCTTTCTTT	CASSFGRMNTEAFF
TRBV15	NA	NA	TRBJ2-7	TGTGCCACCAGCAGAGAGGCAGCCGTTTCCTACGAGCAGTACTTC	CATSREAAVSYEQYF
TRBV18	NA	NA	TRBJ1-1	TGTGCCAGCTTCCGGTACATAAGTGGCACTGAAGCTTTCTTT	CASFRYISGTEAFF
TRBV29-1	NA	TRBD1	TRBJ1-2	TGCAGCGTACGGACAGGCTGGGGCTACACCTTC	CSVRTGWGYTF
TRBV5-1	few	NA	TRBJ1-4	TGCGCCAGCAGCGGGGGGTCAACTAATGAAAAACTGTTTTTT	CASSGGSTNEKLFF
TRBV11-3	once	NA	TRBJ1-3	TGTGCCAGCAGCTTGGGACCGCGCTCTGGAAACACCATATATTTT	CASSLGPRSGNTIYF
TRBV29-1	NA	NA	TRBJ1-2	TGCAGCGTCAGGGGTGACAGCTATGGCTACACCTTC	CSVRGDSYGYTF
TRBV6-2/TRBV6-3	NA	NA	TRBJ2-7	TGTGCCAGCAGTTACTCGAATGGGCGCAAGAGATCCGAGCAGTACTTC	CASSYSNGRKRSEQYF
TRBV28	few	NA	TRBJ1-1	TGTGCCAGCAGTTTTGAAACGAACACTGAAGCTTTCTTT	CASSFETNTEAFF
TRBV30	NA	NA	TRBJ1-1	TGTGCCTGGAGTATCAACGCGAACACTGAAGCTTTCTTT	CAWSINANTEAFF
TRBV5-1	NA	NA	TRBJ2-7	TGCGCCAGCAGCTTGGGCGGGTCATCCTACGAGCAGTACTTC	CASSLGGSSYEQYF
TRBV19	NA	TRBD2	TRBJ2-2	TGTGCCAGTAGTACCGGGACTAGCGGGGGGACCGGGGAGCTGTTTTTT	CASSTGTSGGTGELFF
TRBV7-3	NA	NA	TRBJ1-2	TGTGCCAGCAGCTTAAATGGGTTGGTTCCTCGCACCTTC	CASSLNGLVPRTF
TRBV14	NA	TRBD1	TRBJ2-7	TGTGCCAGCAGCCCGGGACAGGGTTACGAGCAGTACTTC	CASSPGQGYEQYF
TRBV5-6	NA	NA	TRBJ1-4	TGTGCCAGCAGCTGGGTTGGGACCGCAACTAATGAAAAACTGTTTTTT	CASSWVGTATNEKLFF